This T cell receptor (beta chain) was observed in a study of blood T cell repertoires in COVID-19. Study at large: Acute-phase and convalescent COVID-19 samples originated in the United States, Italy and Spain. In each case, the material was cDNA or gDNA derived from T cells, B-cell-depleted T cells, or PBMCs.

CDR3 length: 16 amino acids. The V and J ends lost 1 base and 2 bases respectively, with 12 bases between them. Germline V lookup: CDR1 MGHRA, CDR2 YSYEKL. Authors' methods: How many nucleated cells were present was estimated from reference gene primer amplification. Assay: immunoSEQ multiplex PCR; the TCRdb copy retains only in-frame clones and omits some. V and J calls and clone size are copied from that table; D and trimming were computed from the DNA. The sample records 46,000 or so clones, approximately 89% being singletons. The source of this sequence is a man aged 55 to 70 with active or convalescent COVID-19. The source material was peripheral blood. V gene TRBV4-1 combines with J gene TRBJ1-3; D gene uncertain. The CDR3 loop reads CASSQVGGSAGNTIYF. For the CDR3, the DNA is TGCGCCAGCAGCCAAGTCGGAGGGTCCGCTGGAAACACCATATATTTT.